What follows are 32 T cell receptor beta chains derived from one specimen sequenced in a study of blood T cell repertoires in COVID-19. Some clones are missing from TCRdb's copy, which holds only in-frame ones; the method was immunoSEQ multiplex PCR. The table shows about 36,000 clones, with 90% occurring only once. Material: peripheral blood. The receptors were sampled from a human donor in a cohort sampled during active COVID-19.

The sample holds one count of this clone. J is TRBJ2-1 and V is TRBV6-5; D may be TRBD2 (5 bases). Germline V gene sequence: CDR1 MNHEY, CDR2 SVGAGI. The CDR3 totals 16 residues. The ends were cut back, 0 bases at V and 10 bases at J, with 19 bases in the middle. As DNA, the CDR3 is TGTGCCAGCAGTTACTCTCCCGGCGGACGACGCGGGGAGCAGTTCTTC. Translation: CASSYSPGGRRGEQFF.

V gene TRBV10-3 combines with J gene TRBJ1-5; D perhaps matches TRBD1 (5 bases). Germline values: CDR1 ENHRY, CDR2 SYGVKD. The CDR3 has 12 amino acids. Trimming stripped 6 bases from V and 3 bases from J, with 6 bases between. Here the CDR3 DNA reads TGTGCCATCAGGGACAACAATCAGCCCCAGCATTTT. It yields the protein CAIRDNNQPQHF.

This clone was seen more than once but under ten times. The chain joins TRBV3-1 (or the pseudogene TRBV3-2) to TRBJ1-5; tentative D call: TRBD1 (5 bases). V shed 1 base and J shed 6 bases, with 13 bases lying between them. Germline V CDR1 and CDR2: LGHDT, YNNKEL (reference sequence). CDR3 length equals 15 residues. CDR3 bases: TGTGCCAGCAGCCAAGGGGGGGACCTAGCTCAGCCCCAGCATTTT. This codes for CASSQGGDLAQPQHF.

This sequence joins TRBV6-2 or TRBV6-3 and TRBJ1-1; no clear D. V was trimmed by 5 bases and J by 4 bases, leaving 14 bases between them. Germline CDR1 and CDR2: MNHEY and SVGEGT. The CDR3 runs 14 residues. The CDR3 nucleotides read TGTGCCAGCAGTCGTTACAGCGCGGGCACTGAAGCTTTCTTT. It translates to CASSRYSAGTEAFF.

The chain is built from TRBV30 and TRBJ1-5; weak D call: TRBD1 (5 bases). CDR1 is GTSNPN, CDR2 SVGIG, per germline (reference sequence). Trimming shortened V by 2 bases and J by 0 bases, and 14 bases separated the two germline ends. The CDR3 loop spans 16 amino acids. The CDR3 loop reads CAWSPRGWYSNQPQHF. The CDR3 DNA reads TGTGCCTGGAGTCCGCGGGGCTGGTATAGCAATCAGCCCCAGCATTTT.

The CDR3 nucleotides are TGTGCCAGTAGCCGGACAGGGGTTAAAGACGAGCAGTACTTC. Its protein product is CASSRTGVKDEQYF. The J gene is TRBJ2-7, the V gene TRBV19; 9 nucleotides match TRBD1. CDR1 and CDR2 from the germline V gene are LNHDA and SQIVND (reference sequence). CDR3 length equals 14 residues. Losses at the gene ends were 6 bases for V and 5 bases for J; bases not matched to a gene: 8.

The chain joins TRBV18 to TRBJ1-6, with 7 bases that match TRBD1. The CDR3 runs 15 residues. With 0 bases clipped from V and 10 bases from J, the junction kept 6 bases outside the gene matches. Per the germline V gene, CDR1 is KGHSH and CDR2 is LQKENI. The CDR3 nucleotides read TGTGCCAGCTCACCACCGGAGGGGGCAGGGTCACCCCTCCACTTT. The encoded protein is CASSPPEGAGSPLHF.

The genes are TRBV10-1 and TRBJ2-7; D uncertain. V was cut by 4 bases and J by 3 bases, with 10 bases left in between. The CDR3 covers 13 residues. Germline V gene sequence: CDR1 WNHNN, CDR2 SYGVQD (reference sequence). The CDR3 here is CASSAGTSYEQYF. The CDR3 bases are TGCGCCAGCAGTGCTGGCACCAGCTACGAGCAGTACTTC.

The CDR3, as DNA: TGTGCCAGCACCGCCCAGCGGGAGCTTGGCACAGATACGCAGTATTTT. Residues: CASTAQRELGTDTQYF. The chain links TRBV6-4 to TRBJ2-3, with 8 bases that match TRBD2. Germline values: CDR1 MRHNA, CDR2 SNTAGT. Trimming took 7 bases from V and 1 from J; bases not matched to a gene: 10. The CDR3 runs to 16 residues.

This rearrangement joins TRBV2 to TRBJ2-7; D perhaps matches TRBD2 (6 bases). V lost 4 bases, J lost 8 bases, and 21 bases lay in between. Looked up from germline, CDR1 is SNHLY and CDR2 is FYNNEI. The CDR3 length is 15 residues. CDR3 coding DNA: TGTGCCAGCAGTGTGCGGGACGCAAAATCCGTCAAGCAGTACTTC. Residues: CASSVRDAKSVKQYF.

The chain has TRBV27 and TRBJ2-5, with 7 bases lining up with TRBD2. Germline trimming cut 6 bases from V and 4 bases from J; bases unmatched to any gene: 29. CDR3 length equals 21 residues. Germline lookup yields CDR1 MNHEY and CDR2 SMNVEV (reference sequence). This CDR3 is CASRERSGGVANGSVRETQYF. As DNA, the CDR3 is TGTGCCAGCAGGGAGAGATCGGGGGGAGTGGCAAATGGGTCCGTACGAGAGACCCAGTACTTC.

The chain is built from TRBV11-2 and TRBJ2-1, with a weak D call TRBD2 (6 bases). Germline CDR1 reads SGHAT; CDR2 reads FQNNGV. Trimming stripped 1 base from V and 4 bases from J, with 11 bases between. The CDR3 has 15 amino acids. This chain's CDR3 is CASSLGRERYNEQFF. The DNA of the CDR3 is TGTGCCAGCAGCTTAGGTCGGGAGAGATACAATGAGCAGTTCTTC.

This clone is a singleton in its sample. The rearrangement joins TRBV27 to TRBJ1-2; perhaps TRBD1 as D (6 bases). Trimming took off 7 bases at V and 4 bases at J, with 19 bases between the two ends. Looked up from germline, CDR1 is MNHEY and CDR2 is SMNVEV (reference sequence). CDR3 length equals 15 residues. The CDR3 here is CASTSGGQRPYGYTF. DNA for the CDR3: TGTGCCAGCACTTCGGGAGGACAGAGACCCTATGGCTACACCTTC.

The chain links TRBV6-1 to TRBJ2-1, with D uncertain. The V and J ends lost 3 bases and 2 bases respectively, with 11 bases between them. The CDR3 sequence is 15 residues long. Germline V gene data show CDR1 as MNHNS and CDR2 as SASEGT. In DNA, the CDR3 is TGTGCCAGCAGTGATGGAGCCAGCCCCTACAATGAGCAGTTCTTC. Translated, it gives CASSDGASPYNEQFF.

This chain uses TRBV10-3 with TRBJ1-4; 10 nucleotides match TRBD1. The CDR3 loop spans 14 amino acids. Germline V CDR1 and CDR2: ENHRY, SYGVKD. Unmatched junction bases numbered 6, after V lost 10 bases and J lost 4 bases. This CDR3 is CATKGTGDNEKLFF. DNA of the CDR3: TGTGCCACTAAAGGGACAGGGGATAATGAAAAACTGTTTTTT.

The CDR3: CASSLGGLPPLHF. CDR3 DNA: TGCGCCAGCAGCTTGGGCGGGCTCCCACCCCTCCACTTT. The chain joins TRBV5-1 to TRBJ1-6; D call uncertain. There are 13 residues in the CDR3. Germline values: CDR1 SGHRS, CDR2 YFSETQ. The V and J ends lost 0 bases and 11 bases respectively, with 9 bases between them.

The CDR3 is CASSTRLNQPQHF. CDR3 DNA: TGTGCCAGCAGTACCAGGCTGAATCAGCCCCAGCATTTT. The chain links TRBV6-5 to TRBJ1-5, with D unclear. The CDR3 is 13 residues long. Trimming removed 5 bases at V and 4 bases at J, with 9 bases between. The germline gives CDR1 MNHEY, CDR2 SVGAGI.

This sequence joins TRBV6-5 and TRBJ2-7; a possible D gene is TRBD1 (6 bases). The V end lost 8 bases, the J end lost 6 bases, and 17 bases lay between the germline ends. CDR1 and CDR2 from the germline V gene are MNHEY and SVGAGI. The CDR3 sequence is 13 residues long. The CDR3 nucleotides are TGTGCCAGCCGATTAGAACAGGGAACCGAGCAGTACTTC. It codes for CASRLEQGTEQYF.

This clone was recorded only once. The sample contains more than one DNA sequence encoding this CDR3. This chain links TRBV2 with TRBJ1-5, with 8 bases matching TRBD1. The length of the CDR3 is 15 residues. Germline values: CDR1 SNHLY, CDR2 FYNNEI. V lost 7 bases and J lost 0; bases outside the gene matches: 5. The CDR3 DNA reads TGTGCCAGCACCCGGACAGGGTATAGCAATCAGCCCCAGCATTTT. Encoded protein: CASTRTGYSNQPQHF. Using reference TRBV2 and TRBJ1-5 for the parts outside the CDR3, the full variable domain is EPEVTQTPSHQVTQMGQEVILRCVPISNHLYFYWYRQILGQKVEFLVSFYNNEISEKSEIFDDQFSVERPDGSNFTLKIRSTKLEDSAMYFCASTRTGYSNQPQHFGDGTRLSIL.

The genes are TRBV27 and TRBJ2-7; weak D call: TRBD2 (6 bases). Germline V gives CDR1 MNHEY, CDR2 SMNVEV (reference sequence). The V end was cut by 5 bases, the J end by 6 bases, with 20 bases between. The CDR3 totals 15 residues. The CDR3 here is CASSKYRDSPSEQYF. In DNA form, the CDR3 reads TGTGCCAGCAGTAAATACCGGGACTCTCCTTCCGAGCAGTACTTC.

The rearrangement uses TRBV23-1 and TRBJ2-7; 8 bases line up with TRBD1. TRBV23-1 falls under the ORF class, with uncertain function. The V gene end was trimmed by 7 bases and the J gene end by 3 bases; junction bases not matched to a gene: 5. This CDR3 is 13 amino acids long. The CDR3 loop is CASTPDRDYEQYF. The CDR3 DNA is TGCGCCAGCACCCCGGACAGGGACTACGAGCAGTACTTC.

The gene calls are TRBV11-3 and TRBJ2-1, with D tentatively TRBD2 (6 bases). From germline, CDR1 is SGHNT and CDR2 YENEEA. V shed 3 bases and J shed 4 bases, with 10 bases lying between them. This CDR3 region has 14 residues. CDR3 coding DNA: TGTGCCAGCAGCTTCGGACTAACTTACAATGAGCAGTTCTTC. It codes for CASSFGLTYNEQFF.

The rearrangement links TRBV10-1 to TRBJ2-3, with TRBD2 matching 8 bases. The germline V gene encodes CDR1 WNHNN and CDR2 SYGVQD (reference sequence). The ends lost 0 bases at V and 2 bases at J; junction bases unmatched: 4. The CDR3 contains 16 residues. The CDR3 loop reads CASSESAGGLTDTQYF. CDR3 nucleotide sequence: TGCGCCAGCAGTGAGTCTGCGGGAGGCCTCACAGATACGCAGTATTTT.

The gene calls are TRBV7-3 and TRBJ2-6; 7 nucleotides agree with TRBD1. The CDR3 covers 15 residues. Unmatched junction bases numbered 2, after V lost 4 bases and J lost 2 bases. Germline CDR1 is SGHTA and CDR2 is FQGTGA. In DNA form, the CDR3 reads TGTGCCAGCAGCTCCAGGGGGACTGGGGCCAACGTCCTGACTTTC. Its translation: CASSSRGTGANVLTF. The full variable domain, rest sourced from reference TRBV7-3 and TRBJ2-6, is GAGVSQTPSNKVTEKGKYVELRCDPISGHTALYWYRQSLGQGPEFLIYFQGTGAADDSGLPNDRFFAVRPEGSVSTLKIQRTERGDSAVYLCASSSRGTGANVLTFGAGSRLTVL.

J is TRBJ2-5 and V is TRBV10-3; 9 nucleotides match TRBD2. The CDR3 is made up of 16 amino acids. Per germline, CDR1 ENHRY and CDR2 SYGVKD. V dropped 6 bases and J dropped 5; count of bases not matched to a gene: 13. The CDR3 sequence: CAISVAGDGLGETQYF. CDR3 nucleotide sequence: TGTGCCATCAGCGTAGCGGGAGATGGGTTAGGGGAGACCCAGTACTTC.

A single count supports this clone. The chain joins TRBV3-1 (or the pseudogene TRBV3-2) to TRBJ2-7, with 11 positions matching TRBD2. The germline V gene encodes CDR1 LGHDT and CDR2 YNNKEL (reference sequence). This CDR3 is built from 15 residues. Unmatched junction bases numbered 10, after V lost 0 bases and J lost 12 bases. The CDR3 sequence is CASSQDLRLAGTPYF. CDR3 in DNA: TGTGCCAGCAGCCAAGATCTGCGACTAGCGGGAACCCCGTACTTC.

The chain couples TRBV12-5 to TRBJ2-1; D call uncertain. CDR3 length: 14 residues. With 2 bases removed from V and 6 bases from J, the gap between germline ends came to 11 bases. From germline, CDR1 is LGHNT and CDR2 FRNRAP. CDR3 DNA sequence: TGTGCTAGTGGTTTGAGCACGCTAGTCAATGAGCAGTTCTTC. The encoded protein is CASGLSTLVNEQFF. Full variable domain (missing parts from reference TRBV12-5 and TRBJ2-1): DARVTQTPRHKVTEMGQEVTMRCQPILGHNTVFWYRQTMMQGLELLAYFRNRAPLDDSGMPKDRFSAEMPDATLATLKIQPSEPRDSAVYFCASGLSTLVNEQFFGPGTRLTVL.

This chain connects TRBV7-9 to TRBJ1-2, with TRBD1 identical over 7 bases. Trimming cost V 3 bases and J 4 bases; bases outside gene matches: 5. The germline CDR1 and CDR2 sequences are SEHNR and FQNEAQ (reference sequence). This CDR3 spans 14 amino acids. The CDR3 bases are TGTGCCAGCAGCTTCAGGGGGTCCTCCTATGGCTACACCTTC. Translation gives CASSFRGSSYGYTF.

Note on this clone: Other nucleotide sequences in the sample specify the same CDR3. The rearrangement uses TRBV28 and TRBJ1-5, with D possibly being TRBD1 (5 bases). Trimming took 4 bases from V and 1 from J, leaving 8 bases between them. This CDR3 has 14 amino acids. Germline lookup yields CDR1 MDHEN and CDR2 SYDVKM. The CDR3 spells CASSSGGSNQPQHF. CDR3 in DNA: TGTGCCAGCAGTTCGGGGGGGAGCAATCAGCCCCAGCATTTT.

This clone was detected once. The chain recombines TRBV12-3 or TRBV12-4 with TRBJ2-7; D is unresolved. V lost 10 bases and J lost 0, with 13 bases in between. The CDR3 covers 13 residues. DNA for the CDR3: TGTGCCACCTTTCGGTCGGGCTCCTACGAGCAGTACTTC. It translates to CATFRSGSYEQYF.

The J gene is TRBJ1-2, the V gene TRBV25-1; a possible D gene is TRBD1 (5 bases). Germline V lookup: CDR1 MGHDK, CDR2 SYGVNS. V shed 5 bases and J shed 2 bases, with 12 bases lying between them. This CDR3 contains 14 residues. The CDR3 reads CASSTGQANYGYTF. The DNA of the CDR3 is TGTGCCAGCAGTACCGGACAAGCCAACTATGGCTACACCTTC.

CDR3: CASSSQTGGLINIQYF. CDR3 bases: TGTGCCAGCAGTTCCCAGACAGGGGGTCTTATAAACATTCAGTACTTC. V is TRBV6-2 or TRBV6-3 and J is TRBJ2-4; TRBD1 matches at 9 bases. The CDR3 covers 16 residues. CDR1 is MNHEY, CDR2 SVGEGT, per germline. Trimming took 4 bases from V and 6 from J; bases not matched to a gene: 10.